What follows are 24 T cell receptor beta chains derived from one specimen sequenced in a study of response to subunit inactivated influenza vaccine. One entry per CDR3 protein, called by TCRdb with MiXCR from the RT-PCR reads. The table has fewer than 800,000 distinct CDR3 sequences, less than 20% seen once. The sequencing used PBMCs from blood, collected about 13 days after vaccination. All receptors derive from a man aged 50 to 60 who received an inactivated influenza vaccine.

This clonotype was detected only a few times. V is TRBV27 and J is TRBJ2-2, with unresolved D. The V gene lost 6 bases and the J gene lost 0 bases, with 14 bases spanning the gap. The CDR3 is 16 amino acids. Germline assignment: CDR1 MNHEY and CDR2 SMNVEV (reference sequence). The CDR3 reads CASSTGRPTNTGELFF. Written as DNA, the CDR3 is TGTGCCAGCAGCACTGGCCGACCCACGAACACCGGGGAGCTGTTTTTT.

This clonotype showed up just a few times. J is TRBJ1-1 and V is TRBV7-2; no reliable D call. Trimming removed 5 bases at V and 3 bases at J, with 16 bases between. The CDR3 length is 15 residues. CDR1 is SGHTA, CDR2 FQGNSA, per germline. The CDR3: CASSPRTIQDTEAFF. The CDR3 bases are TGTGCCAGCAGCCCCAGGACTATCCAGGACACTGAAGCTTTCTTT.

This clonotype was observed a few times. V gene TRBV29-1 combines with J gene TRBJ2-7; TRBD1 aligns across 9 bases. This CDR3 is 14 amino acids long. Germline assignment: CDR1 SQVTM and CDR2 ANQGSEA. J lost 3 bases, V lost 3 bases, and 6 bases had no gene match. CDR3 protein: CSVDPGTGFYEQYF. The CDR3 DNA reads TGCAGCGTTGACCCCGGGACAGGGTTCTACGAGCAGTACTTC.

This clonotype turned up a few times. The J gene is TRBJ2-2, the V gene TRBV7-8; D is uncertain. The germline gives CDR1 SGHVS, CDR2 FQNEAQ. V shed 3 bases and J shed 0 bases, with 14 bases lying between them. CDR3 length: 17 residues. The CDR3 loop is CASSFFRNPANTGELFF. The CDR3 region has the DNA TGTGCCAGCAGCTTTTTCAGGAACCCAGCGAACACCGGGGAGCTGTTTTTT.

This clonotype was counted only a few times. The chain has TRBV5-6 and TRBJ2-1; 10 bases agree with TRBD1. Per the germline V gene, CDR1 is SGHDT and CDR2 is YYEEEE. J gave up 3 bases and V 0 bases, and 9 bases lay outside the gene matches. The CDR3 sequence is 18 residues long. CDR3 sequence (DNA): TGTGCCAGCAGCTTGGCCAATGTTGGACAGGGGGGCTACAATGAGCAGTTCTTC. Protein: CASSLANVGQGGYNEQFF.

At least ten counts were recorded for this clonotype. The chain combines TRBV7-2 with TRBJ2-1; possible D gene TRBD1, 8 bases. This CDR3 contains 15 residues. Germline V gives CDR1 SGHTA, CDR2 FQGNSA. V lost 5 bases and J lost 12, with 23 bases in between. For the CDR3, the DNA is TGTGCCAGCAGCCCAACGTACAGGGGGGGGAGGATGCAGTTCTTC. Translating gives CASSPTYRGGRMQFF. Variable domain in full (rest from reference TRBV7-2 and TRBJ2-1): GAGVSQSPSNKVTEKGKDVELRCDPISGHTALYWYRQSLGQGLEFLIYFQGNSAPDKSGLPSDRFSAERTGGSVSTLTIQRTQQEDSAVYLCASSPTYRGGRMQFFGPGTRLTVL.

This clonotype was found a few times. This rearrangement joins TRBV7-9 to TRBJ2-1; D gene unclear. V lost 6 bases and J lost 9, with 15 bases in between. The CDR3 covers 13 residues. Per germline, CDR1 SEHNR and CDR2 FQNEAQ (reference sequence). CDR3 loop: CASSPLANGEQFF. Here the CDR3 DNA reads TGTGCCAGCAGTCCGTTGGCTAATGGTGAGCAGTTCTTC.

V and J are TRBV6-5 and TRBJ1-2, with no clear D. Trimming left V 0 bases short and J 4 bases short, with 12 bases between. The CDR3 loop spans 15 amino acids. Germline lookup yields CDR1 MNHEY and CDR2 SVGAGI. CDR3 loop: CASSYSNRRTYGYTF. CDR3 in DNA: TGTGCCAGCAGTTACTCCAACCGACGAACCTATGGCTACACCTTC.

There are many counts of this clonotype. The CDR3 DNA sequence: TGCAGTGCTACAAACAGGGGAGCCAAAAACATTCAGTACTTC. It yields the protein CSATNRGAKNIQYF. The rearrangement links TRBV20-1 to TRBJ2-4; 7 bases agree with TRBD1. With 4 bases clipped from V and 0 bases from J, the junction kept 3 bases outside the gene matches. Per germline, CDR1 DFQATT and CDR2 SNEGSKA (reference sequence). The CDR3 is 14 residues long.

This clonotype was counted between two and nine times. The V gene is TRBV19, the J gene TRBJ1-4; no clear D gene. Germline loops: CDR1 LNHDA, CDR2 SQIVND (reference sequence). Trimming removed 7 bases from V and 6 bases from J, with 12 bases in between. This CDR3 is built from 13 residues. The CDR3 DNA reads TGTGCCAGTAAGGGAGGAAACGATGAAAAACTGTTTTTT. Protein: CASKGGNDEKLFF.

The chain combines TRBV6-5 with TRBJ2-1; D is undetermined. CDR1 is MNHEY, CDR2 SVGAGI, per germline. CDR3 length: 15 residues. The V end was cut by 2 bases, the J end by 5 bases, with 13 bases between. The CDR3 loop reads CASSYGQRAHNEQFF. The CDR3 region has the DNA TGTGCCAGCAGTTACGGGCAAAGGGCCCACAATGAGCAGTTCTTC.

V usage is TRBV5-5 and J usage is TRBJ2-5, with D tentatively TRBD2 (7 bases). This CDR3 spans 14 amino acids. Trimming left V 7 bases short and J 3 bases short, with 16 bases between. Per the germline V gene, CDR1 is SGHKS and CDR2 is YYEKEE (reference sequence). The CDR3 spells CASGGGRGEETQYF. The CDR3 DNA reads as TGTGCCAGCGGGGGGGGCAGGGGCGAAGAGACCCAGTACTTC.

This clonotype was counted at least ten times. This chain uses TRBV5-1 with TRBJ1-1; D not resolved. CDR3 length: 14 amino acids. Germline values: CDR1 SGHRS, CDR2 YFSETQ. Trimming took off 1 base at V and 1 base at J, with 8 bases between the two ends. The CDR3 DNA reads as TGCGCCAGCAGCTTGTTATCGGGGAACACTGAAGCTTTCTTT. It is translated as CASSLLSGNTEAFF.

The table lists this clonotype with many counts. The gene calls are TRBV7-6 and TRBJ2-7; 10 nucleotides match TRBD1. Germline V gene sequence: CDR1 SGHVS, CDR2 FNYEAQ. This CDR3 has 18 amino acids. V shed 3 bases and J 6 bases; nucleotides not matched to a gene: 17. This CDR3 reads CASSLGVTGTGALGEQYF. The CDR3, as DNA: TGTGCCAGCAGCTTGGGGGTTACCGGGACAGGGGCGCTCGGCGAGCAGTACTTC.

The sample holds a few counts of this clonotype. The chain carries TRBV12-3 or TRBV12-4 and TRBJ2-7, with D possibly matching TRBD1 (6 bases). Deletions cut 3 bases from V and 3 bases from J, with 15 bases between. The CDR3 sequence is 15 residues long. Here the CDR3 reads CASSLSGTSSYEQYF. As DNA, the CDR3 is TGTGCCAGCAGTTTGTCCGGGACAAGCAGCTACGAGCAGTACTTC.

This clonotype occurred a few times. This sequence joins TRBV20-1 and TRBJ2-2; 9 bases match TRBD1. The V segment lost 1 base and the J segment 4 bases; nucleotides outside the gene matches: 4. CDR1 and CDR2 (germline): DFQATT, SNEGSKA (reference sequence). The CDR3 loop spans 15 amino acids. CDR3 nucleotide sequence: TGCAGTGCTAGAGGCGGGACAGGGATCACCGGGGAGCTGTTTTTT. Encoded protein: CSARGGTGITGELFF.

This rearrangement joins TRBV28 to TRBJ2-1, with 10 bases fitting TRBD2. V dropped 3 bases and J dropped 9; count of bases not matched to a gene: 8. This CDR3 has 15 residues. Per germline, CDR1 MDHEN and CDR2 SYDVKM. This CDR3 reads CASSFPSGSAVEQFF. CDR3 sequence (DNA): TGTGCCAGCAGTTTCCCTAGCGGGAGTGCGGTTGAGCAGTTCTTC. The full variable domain, its missing parts supplied by reference TRBV28 and TRBJ2-1, is DVKVTQSSRYLVKRTGEKVFLECVQDMDHENMFWYRQDPGLGLRLIYFSYDVKMKEKGDIPEGYSVSREKKERFSLILESASTNQTSMYLCASSFPSGSAVEQFFGPGTRLTVL.

The chain links TRBV7-9 to TRBJ2-5; D is uncertain. Trimming pared 1 base from V and 1 base from J, leaving 13 bases between. Germline V gene data show CDR1 as SEHNR and CDR2 as FQNEAQ (reference sequence). This CDR3 region has 16 residues. CDR3 region: CASSLGVQELQETQYF. Here the CDR3 DNA reads TGTGCCAGCAGCTTAGGTGTCCAAGAACTCCAAGAGACCCAGTACTTC.

J is TRBJ2-7 and V is TRBV7-6; perhaps TRBD1 as D (5 bases). The CDR3 is 16 amino acids. The V gene lost 2 bases and the J gene lost 0 bases, with 14 bases spanning the gap. Germline loops: CDR1 SGHVS, CDR2 FNYEAQ. CDR3 region: CASSLTTRVGSYEQYF. The CDR3 coding sequence is TGTGCCAGCAGCTTAACGACCAGGGTTGGCTCCTACGAGCAGTACTTC.

The table lists this clonotype with many counts. The chain uses TRBV6-5 and TRBJ2-3; TRBD2 is a possible D gene (6 bases). The CDR3 is 15 residues long. V lost 4 bases to trimming and J lost 2 bases, with 13 bases between them. The germline gives CDR1 MNHEY, CDR2 SVGAGI. The chain's CDR3 is CASSLGLTITDTQYF. CDR3 in DNA: TGTGCCAGCAGTTTGGGACTTACAATCACAGATACGCAGTATTTT.

This clonotype was observed a handful of times. This chain links TRBV19 with TRBJ2-7; D possibly matches TRBD1 or TRBD2 (5 bases each). Trimming stripped 3 bases from V and 8 bases from J, with 11 bases between. CDR1 and CDR2 (germline): LNHDA, SQIVND (reference sequence). This CDR3 is 12 amino acids long. The CDR3 nucleotides are TGTGCCAGTAGTATCGGGACCTCTCAGCAGTACTTC. Its translation is CASSIGTSQQYF.

V gene TRBV27 combines with J gene TRBJ2-7; 8 bases align to TRBD2. The CDR3 spans 14 residues. Germline lookup yields CDR1 MNHEY and CDR2 SMNVEV (reference sequence). V was pared by 7 bases and J by 1 base, with 6 bases of the junction left unmatched. Here the CDR3 reads CASKTSGVSYEQYF. The CDR3 DNA reads TGTGCCAGCAAAACTAGCGGAGTATCCTACGAGCAGTACTTC.

The chain joins TRBV6-5 to TRBJ2-1, with 16 bases identical to TRBD2. This CDR3 has 15 amino acids. CDR1 MNHEY and CDR2 SVGAGI come from the germline V gene. V lost 4 bases, J lost 15 bases, and 9 bases stayed unmatched. DNA for the CDR3: TGTGCCAGCAGTTCCTCGGGACTAGCGGGAGGGAGCACGTTCTTC. This sequence encodes CASSSSGLAGGSTFF.

In its sample, this clonotype was seen many times. The J gene is TRBJ1-5, the V gene TRBV12-3 or TRBV12-4; 9 bases agree with TRBD1. The trim removed 6 bases at V and 3 bases at J, leaving 6 bases unmatched. The CDR3 runs to 15 residues. CDR3 coding DNA: TGTGCCAGCAGCCCCGGACAGGGGTCCAATCAGCCCCAGCATTTT. Encoded protein: CASSPGQGSNQPQHF.